Given below is one TCR beta chain in context. V gave up 1 base and J gave up 6 bases, with 23 bases separating them. This CDR3 is built from 18 residues. The germline CDR1 and CDR2 sequences are SGHDT and YYEEEE. The sample belongs to a study of OX40 agonist ivuxolimab in advanced cancers. Here immunoSEQ multiplex PCR was the method, and the copy in TCRdb shows in-frame clones only, minus some. The table has 90,000 to 120,000 clones, around 90% seen once. The chain is built from TRBV5-6 and TRBJ1-5, with D possibly matching TRBD1 (6 bases). The sequence derives from an adult with an advanced solid tumor such as melanoma, head and neck, liver or kidney cancer. This specimen consisted of CD4+ or CD8+ T cells sorted from blood, obtained in a trial of the OX40 agonist ivuxolimab. CDR3 in amino acids: CASSLTVQGLLRGQPQHF. The CDR3 DNA sequence: TGTGCCAGCAGCTTGACGGTACAGGGATTACTTAGAGGTCAGCCCCAGCATTTT.